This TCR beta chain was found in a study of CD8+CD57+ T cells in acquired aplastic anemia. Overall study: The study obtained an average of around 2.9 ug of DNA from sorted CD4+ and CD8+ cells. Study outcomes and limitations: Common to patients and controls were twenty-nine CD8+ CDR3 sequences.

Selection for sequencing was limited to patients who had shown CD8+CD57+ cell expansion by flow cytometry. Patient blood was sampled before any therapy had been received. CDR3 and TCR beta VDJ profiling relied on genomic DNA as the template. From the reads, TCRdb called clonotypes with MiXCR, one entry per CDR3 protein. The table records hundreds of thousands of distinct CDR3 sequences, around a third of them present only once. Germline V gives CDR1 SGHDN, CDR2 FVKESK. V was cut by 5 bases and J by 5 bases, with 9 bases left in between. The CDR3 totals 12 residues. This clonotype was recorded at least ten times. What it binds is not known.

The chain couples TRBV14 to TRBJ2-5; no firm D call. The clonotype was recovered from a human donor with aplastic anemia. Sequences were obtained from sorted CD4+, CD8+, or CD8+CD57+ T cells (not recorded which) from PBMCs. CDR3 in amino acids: CASSGYLETQYF. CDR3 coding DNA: TGTGCCAGCAGCGGCTATTTGGAGACCCAGTACTTC.